The rows below give T cell receptor beta chains drawn from one sample of a study of cytomegalovirus exposure and HLA in healthy donors. This table comes from immunoSEQ multiplex PCR, and its TCRdb copy is limited to in-frame clones, with some not included. The sample contains some 130,000 clones, 70% to 80% of which appear only once. The source material was PBMCs. All receptors derive from a man aged 25-45 years in good health and CMV-seronegative. Each CDR3 is given with its conserved first and last residue. Fields, in order: V gene, J gene, CDR3 protein.

v_call: TRBV7-6; j_call: TRBJ2-5; cdr3_aa: CASSFRGPETQYF
v_call: TRBV6-6; j_call: TRBJ1-2; cdr3_aa: CASSFPSNYGYTF
v_call: TRBV4-2; j_call: TRBJ2-5; cdr3_aa: CASSQGAGQETQYF
v_call: TRBV18; j_call: TRBJ1-5; cdr3_aa: CASSPIRGNQPQHF
v_call: TRBV27; j_call: TRBJ2-3; cdr3_aa: CASSLQPLRGRNTQYF
v_call: TRBV28; j_call: TRBJ1-4; cdr3_aa: CASSPRLRGSAEKLFF
v_call: TRBV7-2; j_call: TRBJ2-5; cdr3_aa: CASSRGLAGGPWGTQYF
v_call: TRBV28; j_call: TRBJ2-3; cdr3_aa: CASSFPAGGTDTQYF
v_call: TRBV4-1; j_call: TRBJ2-5; cdr3_aa: CASRQEPEETQYF
v_call: TRBV7-9; j_call: TRBJ2-3; cdr3_aa: CASTPSEPVTDTQYF
v_call: TRBV27; j_call: TRBJ2-5; cdr3_aa: CASSLWGRGETQYF